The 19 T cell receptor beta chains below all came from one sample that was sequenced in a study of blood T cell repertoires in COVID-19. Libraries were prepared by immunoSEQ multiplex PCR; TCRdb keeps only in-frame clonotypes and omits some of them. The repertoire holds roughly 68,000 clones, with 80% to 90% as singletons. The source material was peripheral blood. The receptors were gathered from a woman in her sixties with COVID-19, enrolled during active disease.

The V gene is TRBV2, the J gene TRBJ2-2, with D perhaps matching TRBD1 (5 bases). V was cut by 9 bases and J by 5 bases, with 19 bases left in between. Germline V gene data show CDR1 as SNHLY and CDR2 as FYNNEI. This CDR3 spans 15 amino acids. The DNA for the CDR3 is TGTGCCAGTTCCCTGGGGCAGGGTGGGACCGGGGAGCTGTTTTTT. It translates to CASSLGQGGTGELFF.

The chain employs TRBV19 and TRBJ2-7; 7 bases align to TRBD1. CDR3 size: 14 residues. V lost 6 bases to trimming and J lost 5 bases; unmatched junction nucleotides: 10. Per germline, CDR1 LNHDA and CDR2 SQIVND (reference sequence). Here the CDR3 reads CASSRQGMGNEQYF. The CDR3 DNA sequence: TGTGCCAGTAGCCGACAGGGAATGGGGAACGAGCAGTACTTC.

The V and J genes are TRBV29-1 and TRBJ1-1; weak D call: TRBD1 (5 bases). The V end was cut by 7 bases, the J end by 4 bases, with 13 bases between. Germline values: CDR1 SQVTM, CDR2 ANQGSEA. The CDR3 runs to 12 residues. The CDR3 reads CSAGEGTTEAFF. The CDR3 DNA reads TGCAGCGCCGGGGAGGGGACCACTGAAGCTTTCTTT.

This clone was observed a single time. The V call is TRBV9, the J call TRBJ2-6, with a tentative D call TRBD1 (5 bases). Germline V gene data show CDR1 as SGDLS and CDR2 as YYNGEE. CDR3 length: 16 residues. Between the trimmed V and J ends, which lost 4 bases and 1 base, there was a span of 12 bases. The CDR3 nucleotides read TGTGCCAGCAGCCTATATCAGGGTTCTGGGGCCAACGTCCTGACTTTC. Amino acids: CASSLYQGSGANVLTF.

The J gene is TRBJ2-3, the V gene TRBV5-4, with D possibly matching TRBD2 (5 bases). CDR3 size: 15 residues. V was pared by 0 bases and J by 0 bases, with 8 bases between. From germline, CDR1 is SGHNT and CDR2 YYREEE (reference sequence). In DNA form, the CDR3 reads TGTGCCAGCAGCTTGGCGGGATTCAGCACAGATACGCAGTATTTT. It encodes CASSLAGFSTDTQYF.

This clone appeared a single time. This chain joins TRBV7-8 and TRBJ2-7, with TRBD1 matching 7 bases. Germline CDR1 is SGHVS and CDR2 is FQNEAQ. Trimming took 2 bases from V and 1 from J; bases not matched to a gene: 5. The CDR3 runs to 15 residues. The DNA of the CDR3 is TGTGCCAGCAGCTTAAGTGGACAGGCTTCCTACGAGCAGTACTTC. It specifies CASSLSGQASYEQYF.

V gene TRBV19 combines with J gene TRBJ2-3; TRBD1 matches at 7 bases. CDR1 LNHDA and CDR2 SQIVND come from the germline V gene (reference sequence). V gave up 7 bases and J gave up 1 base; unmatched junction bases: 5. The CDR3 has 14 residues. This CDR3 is CASTSGQGTDTQYF. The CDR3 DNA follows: TGTGCCAGTACCTCCGGACAGGGCACAGATACGCAGTATTTT.

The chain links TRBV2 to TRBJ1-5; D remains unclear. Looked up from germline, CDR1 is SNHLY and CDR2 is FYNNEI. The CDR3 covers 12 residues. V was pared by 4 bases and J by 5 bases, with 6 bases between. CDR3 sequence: CASSGGDQPQHF. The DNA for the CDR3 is TGTGCCAGCAGTGGAGGAGATCAGCCCCAGCATTTT.

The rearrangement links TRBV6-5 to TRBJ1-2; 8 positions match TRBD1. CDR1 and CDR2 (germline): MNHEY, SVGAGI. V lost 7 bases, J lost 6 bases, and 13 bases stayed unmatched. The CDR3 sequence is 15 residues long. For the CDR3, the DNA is TGTGCCAGCAACCAAAGACAGGGGAGTATTGATGGCTACACCTTC. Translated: CASNQRQGSIDGYTF.

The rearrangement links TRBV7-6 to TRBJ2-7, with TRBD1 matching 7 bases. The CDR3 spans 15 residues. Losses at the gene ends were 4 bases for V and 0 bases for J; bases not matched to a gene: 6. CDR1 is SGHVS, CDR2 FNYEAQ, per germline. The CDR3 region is CASSSGQDSSYEQYF. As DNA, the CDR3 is TGTGCCAGCAGCTCCGGACAGGACAGCTCCTACGAGCAGTACTTC.

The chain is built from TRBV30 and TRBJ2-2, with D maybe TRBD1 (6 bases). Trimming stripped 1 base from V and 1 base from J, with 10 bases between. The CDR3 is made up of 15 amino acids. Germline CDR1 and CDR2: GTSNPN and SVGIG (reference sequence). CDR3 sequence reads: CAWSERTVNTGELFF. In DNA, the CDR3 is TGTGCCTGGAGTGAACGGACAGTGAACACCGGGGAGCTGTTTTTT.

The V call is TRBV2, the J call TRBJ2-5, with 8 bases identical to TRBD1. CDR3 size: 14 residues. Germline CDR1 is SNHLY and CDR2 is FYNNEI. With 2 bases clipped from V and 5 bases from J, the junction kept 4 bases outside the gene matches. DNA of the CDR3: TGTGCCAGCAGTGAACGGACAGGGAAGGAGACCCAGTACTTC. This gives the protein CASSERTGKETQYF.

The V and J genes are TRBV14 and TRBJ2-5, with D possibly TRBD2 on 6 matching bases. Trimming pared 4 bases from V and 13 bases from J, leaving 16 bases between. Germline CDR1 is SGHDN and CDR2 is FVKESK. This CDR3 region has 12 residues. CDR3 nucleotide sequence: TGTGCCAGCAGCCCTCCGCGGGGTGCAATGTACTTC. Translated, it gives CASSPPRGAMYF. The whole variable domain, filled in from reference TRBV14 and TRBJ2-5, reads EAGVTQFPSHSVIEKGQTVTLRCDPISGHDNLYWYRRVMGKEIKFLLHFVKESKQDESGMPNNRFLAERTGGTYSTLKVQPAELEDSGVYFCASSPPRGAMYFGPGTRLLVL.

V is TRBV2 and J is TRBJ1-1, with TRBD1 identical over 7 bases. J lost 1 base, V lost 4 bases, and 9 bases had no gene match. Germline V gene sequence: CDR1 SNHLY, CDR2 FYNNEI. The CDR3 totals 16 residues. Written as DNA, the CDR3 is TGTGCCAGCAGTGTCTGGGGGGACAGATCGAACACTGAAGCTTTCTTT. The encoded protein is CASSVWGDRSNTEAFF.

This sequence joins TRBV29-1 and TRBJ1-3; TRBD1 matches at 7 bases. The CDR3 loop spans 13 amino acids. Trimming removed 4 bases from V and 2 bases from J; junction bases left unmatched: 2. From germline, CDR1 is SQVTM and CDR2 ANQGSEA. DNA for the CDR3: TGCAGCGTTGCGGGACAGACTGGAAACACCATATATTTT. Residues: CSVAGQTGNTIYF.

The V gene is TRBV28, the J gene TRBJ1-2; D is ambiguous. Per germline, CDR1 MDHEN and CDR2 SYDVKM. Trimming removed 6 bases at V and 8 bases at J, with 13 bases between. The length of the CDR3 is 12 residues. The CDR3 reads CASSPPGGGYTF. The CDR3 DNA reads TGTGCCAGCAGCCCCCCTGGTGGCGGCTACACCTTC.

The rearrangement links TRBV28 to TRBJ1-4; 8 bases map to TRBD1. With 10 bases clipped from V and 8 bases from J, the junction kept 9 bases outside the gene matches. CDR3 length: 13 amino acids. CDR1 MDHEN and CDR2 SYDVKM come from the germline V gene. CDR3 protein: CATQGAYGEKLFF. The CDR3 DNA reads TGTGCCACCCAGGGGGCGTATGGAGAAAAACTGTTTTTT. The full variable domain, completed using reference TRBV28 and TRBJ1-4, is DVKVTQSSRYLVKRTGEKVFLECVQDMDHENMFWYRQDPGLGLRLIYFSYDVKMKEKGDIPEGYSVSREKKERFSLILESASTNQTSMYLCATQGAYGEKLFFGSGTQLSVL.

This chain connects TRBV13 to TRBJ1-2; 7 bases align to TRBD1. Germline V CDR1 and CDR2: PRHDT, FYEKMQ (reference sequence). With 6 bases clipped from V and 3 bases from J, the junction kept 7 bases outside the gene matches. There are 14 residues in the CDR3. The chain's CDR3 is CASSYRDRHYGYTF. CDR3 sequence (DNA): TGTGCCAGCAGTTACCGGGACAGACACTATGGCTACACCTTC.

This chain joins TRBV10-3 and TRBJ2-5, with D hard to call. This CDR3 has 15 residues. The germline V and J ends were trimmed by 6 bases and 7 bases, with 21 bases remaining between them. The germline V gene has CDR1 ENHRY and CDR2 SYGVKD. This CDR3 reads CAIRTTLSSLGTQYF. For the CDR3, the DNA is TGTGCCATCAGAACGACCCTAAGTTCCCTAGGGACCCAGTACTTC.